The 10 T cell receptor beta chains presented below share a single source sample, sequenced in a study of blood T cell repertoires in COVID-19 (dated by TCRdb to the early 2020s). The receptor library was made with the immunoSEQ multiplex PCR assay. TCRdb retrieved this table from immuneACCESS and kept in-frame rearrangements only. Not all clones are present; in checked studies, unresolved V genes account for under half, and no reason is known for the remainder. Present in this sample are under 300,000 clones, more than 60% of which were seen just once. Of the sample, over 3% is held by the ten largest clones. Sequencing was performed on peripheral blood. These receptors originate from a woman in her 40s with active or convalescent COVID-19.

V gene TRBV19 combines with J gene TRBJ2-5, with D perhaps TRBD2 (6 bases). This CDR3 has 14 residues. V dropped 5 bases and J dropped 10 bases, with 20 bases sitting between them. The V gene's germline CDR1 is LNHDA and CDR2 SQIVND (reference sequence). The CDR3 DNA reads TGTGCCAGTAGTTCCCCGGGACTTCCCTGGGACCAGTACTTC. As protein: CASSSPGLPWDQYF.

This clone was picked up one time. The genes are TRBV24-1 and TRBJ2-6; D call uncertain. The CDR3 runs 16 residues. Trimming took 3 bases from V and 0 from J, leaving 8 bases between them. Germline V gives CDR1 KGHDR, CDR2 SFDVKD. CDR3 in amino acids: CATSDARSSGANVLTF. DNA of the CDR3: TGTGCCACCAGTGATGCCAGAAGCTCTGGGGCCAACGTCCTGACTTTC.

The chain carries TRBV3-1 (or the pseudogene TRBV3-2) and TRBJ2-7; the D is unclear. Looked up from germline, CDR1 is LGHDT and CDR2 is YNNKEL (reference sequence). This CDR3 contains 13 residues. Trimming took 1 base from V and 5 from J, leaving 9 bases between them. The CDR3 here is CASSQGALDEQYV. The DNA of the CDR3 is TGTGCCAGCAGCCAAGGGGCCCTTGACGAGCAGTACGTC.

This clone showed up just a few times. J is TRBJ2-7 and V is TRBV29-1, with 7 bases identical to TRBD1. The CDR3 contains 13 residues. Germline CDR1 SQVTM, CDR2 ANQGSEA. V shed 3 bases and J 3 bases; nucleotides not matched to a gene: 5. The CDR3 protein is CSVDGGTDYEQYF. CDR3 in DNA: TGCAGCGTTGATGGTGGGACAGACTACGAGCAGTACTTC.

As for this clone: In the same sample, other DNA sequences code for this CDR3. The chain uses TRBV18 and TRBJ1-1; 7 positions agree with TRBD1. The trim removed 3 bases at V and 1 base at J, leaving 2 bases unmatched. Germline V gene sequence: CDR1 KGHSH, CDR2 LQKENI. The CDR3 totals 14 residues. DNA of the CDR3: TGTGCCAGCTCACCGCAGGGGGGGAACACTGAAGCTTTCTTT. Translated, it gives CASSPQGGNTEAFF.

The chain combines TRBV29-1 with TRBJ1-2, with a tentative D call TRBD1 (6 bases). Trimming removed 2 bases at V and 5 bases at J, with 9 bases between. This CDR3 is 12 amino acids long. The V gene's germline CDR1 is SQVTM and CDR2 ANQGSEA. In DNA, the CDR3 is TGCAGCGTTGAATCAACAGGGTATGGCTACACCTTC. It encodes CSVESTGYGYTF.

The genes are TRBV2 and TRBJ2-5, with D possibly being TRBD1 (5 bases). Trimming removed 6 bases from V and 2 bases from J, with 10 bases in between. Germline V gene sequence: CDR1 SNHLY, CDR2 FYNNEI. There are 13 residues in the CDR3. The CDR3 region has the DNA TGTGCCAGCAGAAAACAGGCACAAGAGACCCAGTACTTC. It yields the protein CASRKQAQETQYF.

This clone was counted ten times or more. The CDR3: CASSLAPAGNEQYV. CDR3 in DNA: TGTGCCAGCAGCTTAGCCCCAGCGGGGAACGAGCAGTACGTC. The V call is TRBV7-3, the J call TRBJ2-7, with 7 bases lining up with TRBD2. This CDR3 is 14 amino acids long. Germline V gene sequence: CDR1 SGHTA, CDR2 FQGTGA. With V trimmed by 2 bases and J by 5 bases, 6 bases remained unmatched.

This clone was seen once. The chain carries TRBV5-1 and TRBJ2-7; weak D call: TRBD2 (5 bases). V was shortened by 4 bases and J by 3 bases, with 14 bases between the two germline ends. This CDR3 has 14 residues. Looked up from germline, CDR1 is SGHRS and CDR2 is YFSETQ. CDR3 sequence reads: CASSPRGEGYEQYF. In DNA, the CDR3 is TGCGCCAGCAGCCCACGGGGAGAGGGCTACGAGCAGTACTTC.

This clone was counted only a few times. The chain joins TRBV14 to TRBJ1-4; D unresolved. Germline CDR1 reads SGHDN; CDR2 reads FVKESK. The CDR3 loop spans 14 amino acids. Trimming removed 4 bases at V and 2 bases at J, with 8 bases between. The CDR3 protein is CASSPTRTNEKLFF. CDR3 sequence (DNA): TGTGCCAGCAGCCCGACACGGACTAATGAAAAACTGTTTTTT. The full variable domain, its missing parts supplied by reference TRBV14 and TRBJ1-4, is EAGVTQFPSHSVIEKGQTVTLRCDPISGHDNLYWYRRVMGKEIKFLLHFVKESKQDESGMPNNRFLAERTGGTYSTLKVQPAELEDSGVYFCASSPTRTNEKLFFGSGTQLSVL.